This is a list of T cell receptor beta chains from one sample in a study of blood T cells in healthy people across ages. TCRdb re-derived calls from the 5' RACE reads in MiXCR, one entry per CDR3 protein. The table includes approximately 850,000 distinct CDR3 sequences, around 45% detected once. The sample comprised blood. The source is a man aged 55 to 69 in good health. Both conserved end residues are part of each CDR3. The D gene is left open where the match is weak. Size tells how often a clone was seen (once, few, many) or the class of an expanded clone, and some rows leave it out.

>TRBV3-1|TRBD1|TRBJ2-6|few
CASSQDLVDRSDSGANVLTF
TGTGCCAGCAGCCAAGATCTAGTGGACAGGTCTGACTCTGGGGCCAACGTCCTGACTTTC
>TRBV6-2/TRBV6-3|TRBD1|TRBJ2-5|NA
CASRDRGHQETQYF
TGTGCCAGTCGGGACAGGGGTCACCAAGAGACCCAGTACTTC
>TRBV20-1|NA|TRBJ1-2|NA
CSARENAGDGYTF
TGCAGTGCTAGAGAGAACGCAGGAGATGGCTACACCTTC
>TRBV7-2|NA|TRBJ1-6|NA
CASSSARGGRNSPLHF
TGTGCCAGCAGCTCGGCGCGGGGAGGGAGAAATTCACCCCTCCACTTT
>TRBV27|NA|TRBJ2-7|many
CASSMGPTYEQYF
TGTGCCAGCAGTATGGGGCCGACCTACGAGCAGTACTTC
>TRBV7-2|TRBD2|TRBJ2-1|NA
CASCAGGPRQYNEQFF
TGTGCCAGTTGTGCGGGGGGGCCCCGACAATACAATGAGCAGTTCTTC
>TRBV4-3|TRBD2|TRBJ2-7|NA
CASSQTLAGGYEQYF
TGCGCCAGCAGCCAAACACTAGCGGGGGGCTACGAGCAGTACTTC
>TRBV5-6|TRBD1|TRBJ1-2|few
CASIGTGGGYTF
TGTGCCAGCATCGGGACAGGAGGTGGCTACACCTTC
>TRBV6-6|TRBD2|TRBJ2-1|few
CASSYSGSGGTYNEQFF
TGTGCCAGCAGTTACTCGGGTAGCGGGGGGACGTACAATGAGCAGTTCTTC
>TRBV7-9|NA|TRBJ2-7|NA
CASSLVTGEVYEQYF
TGTGCCAGCAGCCTCGTAACAGGGGAGGTCTACGAGCAGTACTTC
>TRBV14|NA|TRBJ2-7|NA
CASSWSGGWYEQYF
TGTGCCAGTAGCTGGTCGGGGGGCTGGTACGAGCAGTACTTC
>TRBV6-6|NA|TRBJ1-1|NA
CASIKLGRSEAFF
TGTGCCAGCATTAAGTTGGGGCGGTCTGAAGCTTTCTTT
>TRBV9|TRBD1|TRBJ1-2|NA
CASSAPDRGSGGYTF
TGTGCCAGCAGCGCGCCCGACAGGGGGTCAGGGGGCTACACCTTC
>TRBV7-8|TRBD1|TRBJ2-3|NA
CASSLGRAGGRTDTQYF
TGTGCCAGCAGCTTAGGGCGCGCAGGGGGTCGCACAGATACGCAGTATTTT
>TRBV20-1|NA|TRBJ2-7|NA
CSARPGAYEQYF
TGCAGTGCTCGTCCAGGGGCCTACGAGCAGTACTTC
>TRBV13|NA|TRBJ1-2|once
CASSLHRVRWGYTF
TGTGCCAGCAGCTTACACAGGGTCCGTTGGGGCTACACCTTC
>TRBV12-3/TRBV12-4|TRBD1|TRBJ2-3|NA
CASSKGQGGDMQYF
TGTGCCAGCAGTAAGGGACAGGGCGGAGATATGCAGTATTTT
>TRBV7-7|NA|TRBJ2-5|NA
CATGSSHLETQYF
TGTGCCACCGGTAGCTCCCACCTGGAGACCCAGTACTTC
>TRBV11-2|NA|TRBJ2-5|NA
CASSLDLAGRETQYF
TGTGCCAGCAGCTTAGATCTGGCGGGGCGAGAGACCCAGTACTTC
>TRBV18|NA|TRBJ2-3|NA
CASSPEWLSTDTQYF
TGTGCCAGCTCACCAGAATGGTTAAGCACAGATACGCAGTATTTT
>TRBV12-3/TRBV12-4|NA|TRBJ2-4|few
CASSSLQGMVSKNIQYF
TGTGCCAGCAGTTCATTGCAGGGGATGGTGTCCAAAAACATTCAGTACTTC
>TRBV20-1|NA|TRBJ2-5|NA
CSARLAEETQYF
TGCAGTGCTAGGCTGGCGGAAGAGACCCAGTACTTC
>TRBV25-1|NA|TRBJ1-2|NA
CASSGPRGRGYTF
TGTGCCAGCAGTGGTCCGCGGGGGCGAGGCTACACCTTC
>TRBV4-1|TRBD2|TRBJ2-1|few
CASSIAGNSYNEQFF
TGCGCCAGCAGTATAGCGGGGAACTCCTACAATGAGCAGTTCTTC
>TRBV5-4|NA|TRBJ1-2|NA
CASTFGGQGNYGYTF
TGTGCCAGCACCTTTGGAGGGCAGGGGAACTATGGCTACACCTTC
>TRBV7-2|TRBD1|TRBJ2-3|few
CASSLFHRTGSPDTQYF
TGTGCCAGCAGCTTATTCCACCGGACAGGGTCACCAGATACGCAGTATTTT
>TRBV9|TRBD2|TRBJ2-3|few
CASSVRQLPTSGDTQYF
TGTGCCAGCAGCGTTCGACAGCTTCCGACTAGCGGGGATACGCAGTATTTT
>TRBV7-9|TRBD1|TRBJ1-6|NA
CASSPGTGVSSPLHF
TGTGCCAGCAGCCCCGGGACAGGGGTGAGTTCACCCCTCCACTTT
>TRBV6-5|TRBD1|TRBJ1-2|NA
CASSSRGVYTF
TGTGCCAGCAGTTCCAGGGGGGTCTACACCTTC
>TRBV2|TRBD2|TRBJ2-1|many
CASRPTSGGNNEQFF
TGTGCCAGCAGACCCACTAGCGGGGGGAACAATGAGCAGTTCTTC
>TRBV6-5|TRBD1|TRBJ1-6|few
CASSSAGGGGWSPLHF
TGTGCCAGCAGTTCTGCAGGGGGTGGAGGTTGGTCACCCCTCCACTTT
>TRBV9|NA|TRBJ1-1|few
CASSVVPQSSSSAFF
TGTGCCAGCAGCGTAGTACCCCAATCTAGCTCTTCAGCTTTCTTT
>TRBV12-3/TRBV12-4|NA|TRBJ2-7|NA
CASSWGHMLGEQYF
TGTGCCAGCAGTTGGGGTCACATGCTTGGAGAGCAGTACTTC
>TRBV20-1|NA|TRBJ2-1|NA
CSASTRDRSGNEQFF
TGCAGTGCTTCCACCAGGGATCGATCCGGCAATGAGCAGTTCTTC
>TRBV7-2|NA|TRBJ2-7|NA
CASTEHAYEQYF
TGTGCCAGCACCGAACACGCCTACGAGCAGTACTTC
>TRBV20-1|NA|TRBJ2-3|few
CSADGVDTQYF
TGCAGTGCCGACGGCGTGGATACGCAGTATTTT
>TRBV14|NA|TRBJ2-5|NA
CASSQVDYKETQYF
TGTGCCAGCAGCCAAGTGGACTACAAAGAGACCCAGTACTTC